This T cell receptor (beta chain) was profiled in a study of chemoradiotherapy in HPV16-positive cancers. From germline, CDR1 is SNHLY and CDR2 FYNNEI. This CDR3 is 15 amino acids long. Trimming removed 7 bases from V and 6 bases from J, with 20 bases in between. Assay: immunoSEQ multiplex PCR; the TCRdb copy retains only in-frame clones and omits some. The table shows 3,400 or so clones, with approximately 90% occurring only once. The TCR originated in a human donor with HPV-associated anogenital cancer. The chain joins TRBV2 to TRBJ2-3, with no clear D. The sample was tumor tissue, taken from a patient who underwent chemoradiotherapy. The CDR3 DNA follows: TGTGCCAGCACGCGAGGTTCTGGGTTTGGGGATACGCAGTATTTT. Its translation: CASTRGSGFGDTQYF.